The T cell receptor (beta chain) described here comes from a study of T cells in Graves' hyperthyroidism and ophthalmopathy. Researchers took RNA transcripts and amplified the TCR beta CDR3 regions from them. During a first-round RT-PCR of the TCR CDR3, the HTBI primer set was used. TCRdb called the multiplex PCR reads again in MiXCR, with one record for every CDR3 protein. Of about 560,000 distinct CDR3 sequences in the sample, 16% were seen once. With regard to this clonotype: What it recognizes is unknown.

The study defined stable Graves' hyperthyroidism as no ophthalmopathy progression within 18 months. Patients were excluded because of uncontrolled infection, other autoimmune disease, pregnancy or lactation. Notes on the study in general: A model using 13 V-J features told ophthalmopathy apart from stable hyperthyroidism.

The germline V gene encodes CDR1 MNHNS and CDR2 SASEGT. The J segment lost 7 bases and the V segment lost 8 bases, leaving 11 bases of the junction unmatched. This CDR3 has 14 amino acids. V and J are TRBV6-1 and TRBJ2-7, with 10 bases fitting TRBD1. Sequencing was carried out using blood. This clonotype was sampled from a woman under 30 with Graves' hyperthyroidism. For the CDR3, the DNA is TGTGCCAGCCGGCCGGGACAGGGGAGAGGGGAGCAGTACTTC. It yields the protein CASRPGQGRGEQYF.